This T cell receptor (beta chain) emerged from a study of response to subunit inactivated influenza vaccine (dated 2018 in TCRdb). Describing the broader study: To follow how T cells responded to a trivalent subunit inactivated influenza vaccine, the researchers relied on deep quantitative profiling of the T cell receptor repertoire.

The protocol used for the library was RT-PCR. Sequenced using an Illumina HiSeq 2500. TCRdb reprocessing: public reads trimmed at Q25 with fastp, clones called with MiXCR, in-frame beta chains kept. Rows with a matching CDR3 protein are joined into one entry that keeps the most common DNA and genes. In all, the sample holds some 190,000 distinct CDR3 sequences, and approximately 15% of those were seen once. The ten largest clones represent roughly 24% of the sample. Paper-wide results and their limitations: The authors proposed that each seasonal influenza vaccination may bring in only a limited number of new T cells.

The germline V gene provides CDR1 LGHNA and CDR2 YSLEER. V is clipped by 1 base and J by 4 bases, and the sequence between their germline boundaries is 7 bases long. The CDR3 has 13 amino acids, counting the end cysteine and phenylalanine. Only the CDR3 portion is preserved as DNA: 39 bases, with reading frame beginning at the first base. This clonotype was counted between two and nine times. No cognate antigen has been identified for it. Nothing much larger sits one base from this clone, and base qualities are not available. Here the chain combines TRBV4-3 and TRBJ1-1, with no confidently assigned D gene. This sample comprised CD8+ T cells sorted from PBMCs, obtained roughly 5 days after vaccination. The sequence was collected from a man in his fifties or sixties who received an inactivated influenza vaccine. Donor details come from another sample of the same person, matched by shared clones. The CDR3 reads CASSQGVGTEAFF. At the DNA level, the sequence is TGCGCCAGCAGCCAAGGGGTGGGCACTGAAGCTTTCTTT.